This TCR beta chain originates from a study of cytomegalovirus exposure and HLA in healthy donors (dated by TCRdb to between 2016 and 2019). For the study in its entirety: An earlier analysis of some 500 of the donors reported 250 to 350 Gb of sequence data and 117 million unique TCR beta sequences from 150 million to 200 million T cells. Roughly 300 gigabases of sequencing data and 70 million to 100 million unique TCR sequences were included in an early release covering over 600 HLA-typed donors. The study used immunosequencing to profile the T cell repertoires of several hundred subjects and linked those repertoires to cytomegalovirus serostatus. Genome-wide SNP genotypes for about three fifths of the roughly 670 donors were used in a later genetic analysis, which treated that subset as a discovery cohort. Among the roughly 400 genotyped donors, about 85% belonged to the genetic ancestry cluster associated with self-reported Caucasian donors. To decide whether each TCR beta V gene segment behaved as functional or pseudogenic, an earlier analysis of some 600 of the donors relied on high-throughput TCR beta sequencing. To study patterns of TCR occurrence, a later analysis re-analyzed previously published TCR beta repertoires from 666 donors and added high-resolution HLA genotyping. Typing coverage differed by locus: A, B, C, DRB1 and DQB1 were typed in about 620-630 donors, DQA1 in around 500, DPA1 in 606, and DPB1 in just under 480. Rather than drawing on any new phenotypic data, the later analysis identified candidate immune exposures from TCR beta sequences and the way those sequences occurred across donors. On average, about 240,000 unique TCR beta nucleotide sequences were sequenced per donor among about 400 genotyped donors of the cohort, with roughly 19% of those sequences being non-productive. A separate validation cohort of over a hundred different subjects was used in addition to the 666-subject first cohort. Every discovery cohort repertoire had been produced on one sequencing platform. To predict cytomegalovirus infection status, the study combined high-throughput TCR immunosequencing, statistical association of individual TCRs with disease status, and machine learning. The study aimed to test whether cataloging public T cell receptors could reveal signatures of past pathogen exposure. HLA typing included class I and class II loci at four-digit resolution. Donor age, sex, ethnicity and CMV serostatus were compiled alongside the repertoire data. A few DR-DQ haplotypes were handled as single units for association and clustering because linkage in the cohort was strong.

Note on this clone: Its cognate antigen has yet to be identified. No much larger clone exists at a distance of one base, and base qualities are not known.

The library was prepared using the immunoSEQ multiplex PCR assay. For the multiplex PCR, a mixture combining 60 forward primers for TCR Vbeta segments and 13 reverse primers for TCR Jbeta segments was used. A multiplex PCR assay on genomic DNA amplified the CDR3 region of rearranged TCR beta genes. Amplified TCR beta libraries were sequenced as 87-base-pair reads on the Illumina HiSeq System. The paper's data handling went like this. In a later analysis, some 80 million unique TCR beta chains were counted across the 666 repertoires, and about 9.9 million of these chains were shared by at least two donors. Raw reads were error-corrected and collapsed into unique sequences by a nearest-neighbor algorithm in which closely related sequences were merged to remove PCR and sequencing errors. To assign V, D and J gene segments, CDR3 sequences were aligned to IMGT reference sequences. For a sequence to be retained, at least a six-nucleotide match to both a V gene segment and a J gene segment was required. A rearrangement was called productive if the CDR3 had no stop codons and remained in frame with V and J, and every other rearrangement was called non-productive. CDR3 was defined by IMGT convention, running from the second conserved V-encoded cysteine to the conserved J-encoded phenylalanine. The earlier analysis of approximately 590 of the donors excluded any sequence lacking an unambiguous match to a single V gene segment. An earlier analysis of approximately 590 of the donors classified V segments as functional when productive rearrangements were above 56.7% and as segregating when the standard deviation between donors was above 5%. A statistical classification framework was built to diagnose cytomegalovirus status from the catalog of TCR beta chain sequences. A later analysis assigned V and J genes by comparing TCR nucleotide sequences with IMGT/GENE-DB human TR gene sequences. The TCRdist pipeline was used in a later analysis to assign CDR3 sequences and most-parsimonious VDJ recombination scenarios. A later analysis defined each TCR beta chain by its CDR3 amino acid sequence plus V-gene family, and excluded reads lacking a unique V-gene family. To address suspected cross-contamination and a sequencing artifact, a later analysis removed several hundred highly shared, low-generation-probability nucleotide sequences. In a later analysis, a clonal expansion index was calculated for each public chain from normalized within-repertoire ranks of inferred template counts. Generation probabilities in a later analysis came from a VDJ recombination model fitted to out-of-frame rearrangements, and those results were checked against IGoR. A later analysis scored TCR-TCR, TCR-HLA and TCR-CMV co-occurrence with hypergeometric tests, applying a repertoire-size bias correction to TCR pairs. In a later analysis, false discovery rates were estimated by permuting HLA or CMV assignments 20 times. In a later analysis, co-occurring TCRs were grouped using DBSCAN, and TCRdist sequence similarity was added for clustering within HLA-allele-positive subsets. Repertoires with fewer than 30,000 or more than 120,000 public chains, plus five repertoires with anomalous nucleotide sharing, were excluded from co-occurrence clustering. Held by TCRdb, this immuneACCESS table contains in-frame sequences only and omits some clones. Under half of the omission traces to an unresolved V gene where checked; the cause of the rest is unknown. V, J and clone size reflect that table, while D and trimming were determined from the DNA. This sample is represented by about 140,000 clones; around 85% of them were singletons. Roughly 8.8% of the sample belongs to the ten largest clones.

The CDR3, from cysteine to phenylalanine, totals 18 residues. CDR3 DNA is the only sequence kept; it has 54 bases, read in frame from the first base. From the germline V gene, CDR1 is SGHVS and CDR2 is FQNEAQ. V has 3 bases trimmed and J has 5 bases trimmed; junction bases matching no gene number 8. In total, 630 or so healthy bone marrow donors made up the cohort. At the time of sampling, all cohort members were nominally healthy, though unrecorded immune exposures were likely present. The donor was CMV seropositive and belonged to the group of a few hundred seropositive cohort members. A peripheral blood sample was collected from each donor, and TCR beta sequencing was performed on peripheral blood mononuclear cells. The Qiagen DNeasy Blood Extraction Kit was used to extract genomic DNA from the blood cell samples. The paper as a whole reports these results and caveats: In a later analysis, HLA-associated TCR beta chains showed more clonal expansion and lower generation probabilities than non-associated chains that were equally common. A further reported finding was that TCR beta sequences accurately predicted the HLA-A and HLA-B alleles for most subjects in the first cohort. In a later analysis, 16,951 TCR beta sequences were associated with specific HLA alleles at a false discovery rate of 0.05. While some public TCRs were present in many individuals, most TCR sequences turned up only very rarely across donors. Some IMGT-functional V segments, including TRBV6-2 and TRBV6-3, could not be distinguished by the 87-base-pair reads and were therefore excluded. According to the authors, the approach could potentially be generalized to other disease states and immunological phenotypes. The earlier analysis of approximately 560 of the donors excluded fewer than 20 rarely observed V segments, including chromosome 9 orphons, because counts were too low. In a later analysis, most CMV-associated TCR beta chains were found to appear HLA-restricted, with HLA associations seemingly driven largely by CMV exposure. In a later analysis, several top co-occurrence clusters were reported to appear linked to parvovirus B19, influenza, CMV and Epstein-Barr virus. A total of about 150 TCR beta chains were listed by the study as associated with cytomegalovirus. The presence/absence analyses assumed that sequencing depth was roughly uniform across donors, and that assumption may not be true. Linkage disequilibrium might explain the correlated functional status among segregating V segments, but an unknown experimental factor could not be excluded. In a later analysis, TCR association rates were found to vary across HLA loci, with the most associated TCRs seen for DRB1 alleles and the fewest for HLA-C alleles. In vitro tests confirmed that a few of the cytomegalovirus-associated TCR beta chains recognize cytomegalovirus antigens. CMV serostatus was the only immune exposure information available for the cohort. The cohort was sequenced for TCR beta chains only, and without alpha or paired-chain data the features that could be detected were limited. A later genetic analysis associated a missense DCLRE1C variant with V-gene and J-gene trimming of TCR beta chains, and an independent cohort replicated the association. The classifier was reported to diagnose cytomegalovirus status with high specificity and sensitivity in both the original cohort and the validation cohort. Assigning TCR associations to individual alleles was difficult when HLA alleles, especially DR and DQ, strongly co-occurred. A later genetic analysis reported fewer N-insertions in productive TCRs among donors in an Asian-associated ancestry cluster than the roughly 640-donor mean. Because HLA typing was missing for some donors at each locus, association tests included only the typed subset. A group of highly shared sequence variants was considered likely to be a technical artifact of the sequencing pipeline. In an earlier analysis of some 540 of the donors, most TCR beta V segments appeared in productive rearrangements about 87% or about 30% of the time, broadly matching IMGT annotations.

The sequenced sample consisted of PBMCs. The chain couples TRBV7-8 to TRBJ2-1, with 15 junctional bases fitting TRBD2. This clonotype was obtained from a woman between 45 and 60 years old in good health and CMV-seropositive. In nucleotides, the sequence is TGTGCCAGCAGCTTGGGACTAGCGGGGGGCCCACTGAACAATGAGCAGTTCTTC. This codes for CASSLGLAGGPLNNEQFF. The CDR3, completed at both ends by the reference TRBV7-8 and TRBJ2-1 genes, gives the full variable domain GAGVSQSPRYKVAKRGQDVALRCDPISGHVSLFWYQQALGQGPEFLTYFQNEAQLDKSGLPSDRFFAERPEGSVSTLKIQRTQQEDSAVYLCASSLGLAGGPLNNEQFFGPGTRLTVL.